The 5 T cell receptor beta chains reported below all come from one sample, sequenced in a study of T cell changes during pregnancy in multiple sclerosis. Generated by immunoSEQ multiplex PCR, the TCRdb table keeps only in-frame clones and is missing some. This sample has roughly 80,000 clones, with 90% to 95% found just once. The sequences come from peripheral blood, collected before pregnancy. These receptor sequences come from a female donor with multiple sclerosis, enrolled in a pregnancy study.

This clone was found a few times. The V call is TRBV21-1, the J call TRBJ2-4; the table names TRBD1, a call not compared with the DNA. TRBV21-1 is a documented pseudogene. CDR3 size: 17 residues. CDR3 sequence reads: CASSKASGPSAKNIQYF. DNA of the CDR3: TGTGCCAGCAGCAAAGCGAGTGGGCCCTCCGCCAAAAACATTCAGTACTTC.

The V gene is TRBV7-9, the J gene TRBJ2-3; D possibly corresponds to TRBD2 (6 bases). Trimming cost V 2 bases and J 7 bases, with 16 bases left between them. CDR1 is SEHNR and CDR2 is FQNEAQ in the germline V gene (reference sequence). The CDR3 runs to 15 residues. The CDR3 here is CASSLSGGLYNTQYF. The CDR3 DNA follows: TGTGCCAGCAGCTTATCCGGGGGTCTTTATAATACGCAGTATTTT.

The chain recombines TRBV19 with TRBJ2-3; maybe TRBD2 (5 bases). The CDR3 is made up of 14 amino acids. Germline values: CDR1 LNHDA, CDR2 SQIVND (reference sequence). The V and J ends lost 4 bases and 2 bases respectively, with 10 bases between them. CDR3 sequence (DNA): TGTGCCAGTAGTACCTCCGGGAACACAGATACGCAGTATTTT. It is translated as CASSTSGNTDTQYF.

The rearrangement links TRBV5-6 to TRBJ1-4; 7 bases line up with TRBD1. Germline CDR1 SGHDT, CDR2 YYEEEE. CDR3 length equals 17 residues. V lost 3 bases and J lost 4; bases outside the gene matches: 12. CDR3 loop: CASSSDGPGTVNEKLFF. CDR3 in DNA: TGTGCCAGCAGCTCCGACGGGCCCGGGACAGTTAATGAAAAACTGTTTTTT.

The J gene is TRBJ2-7, the V gene TRBV30; the match to TRBD1 covers 7 bases. This CDR3 region has 15 residues. With V trimmed by 0 bases and J by 0 bases, 5 bases remained unmatched. Germline CDR1 is GTSNPN and CDR2 is SVGIG (reference sequence). The CDR3 sequence is CAWSVPDRASYEQYF. The CDR3 nucleotides are TGTGCCTGGAGTGTGCCTGACAGGGCCTCCTACGAGCAGTACTTC.